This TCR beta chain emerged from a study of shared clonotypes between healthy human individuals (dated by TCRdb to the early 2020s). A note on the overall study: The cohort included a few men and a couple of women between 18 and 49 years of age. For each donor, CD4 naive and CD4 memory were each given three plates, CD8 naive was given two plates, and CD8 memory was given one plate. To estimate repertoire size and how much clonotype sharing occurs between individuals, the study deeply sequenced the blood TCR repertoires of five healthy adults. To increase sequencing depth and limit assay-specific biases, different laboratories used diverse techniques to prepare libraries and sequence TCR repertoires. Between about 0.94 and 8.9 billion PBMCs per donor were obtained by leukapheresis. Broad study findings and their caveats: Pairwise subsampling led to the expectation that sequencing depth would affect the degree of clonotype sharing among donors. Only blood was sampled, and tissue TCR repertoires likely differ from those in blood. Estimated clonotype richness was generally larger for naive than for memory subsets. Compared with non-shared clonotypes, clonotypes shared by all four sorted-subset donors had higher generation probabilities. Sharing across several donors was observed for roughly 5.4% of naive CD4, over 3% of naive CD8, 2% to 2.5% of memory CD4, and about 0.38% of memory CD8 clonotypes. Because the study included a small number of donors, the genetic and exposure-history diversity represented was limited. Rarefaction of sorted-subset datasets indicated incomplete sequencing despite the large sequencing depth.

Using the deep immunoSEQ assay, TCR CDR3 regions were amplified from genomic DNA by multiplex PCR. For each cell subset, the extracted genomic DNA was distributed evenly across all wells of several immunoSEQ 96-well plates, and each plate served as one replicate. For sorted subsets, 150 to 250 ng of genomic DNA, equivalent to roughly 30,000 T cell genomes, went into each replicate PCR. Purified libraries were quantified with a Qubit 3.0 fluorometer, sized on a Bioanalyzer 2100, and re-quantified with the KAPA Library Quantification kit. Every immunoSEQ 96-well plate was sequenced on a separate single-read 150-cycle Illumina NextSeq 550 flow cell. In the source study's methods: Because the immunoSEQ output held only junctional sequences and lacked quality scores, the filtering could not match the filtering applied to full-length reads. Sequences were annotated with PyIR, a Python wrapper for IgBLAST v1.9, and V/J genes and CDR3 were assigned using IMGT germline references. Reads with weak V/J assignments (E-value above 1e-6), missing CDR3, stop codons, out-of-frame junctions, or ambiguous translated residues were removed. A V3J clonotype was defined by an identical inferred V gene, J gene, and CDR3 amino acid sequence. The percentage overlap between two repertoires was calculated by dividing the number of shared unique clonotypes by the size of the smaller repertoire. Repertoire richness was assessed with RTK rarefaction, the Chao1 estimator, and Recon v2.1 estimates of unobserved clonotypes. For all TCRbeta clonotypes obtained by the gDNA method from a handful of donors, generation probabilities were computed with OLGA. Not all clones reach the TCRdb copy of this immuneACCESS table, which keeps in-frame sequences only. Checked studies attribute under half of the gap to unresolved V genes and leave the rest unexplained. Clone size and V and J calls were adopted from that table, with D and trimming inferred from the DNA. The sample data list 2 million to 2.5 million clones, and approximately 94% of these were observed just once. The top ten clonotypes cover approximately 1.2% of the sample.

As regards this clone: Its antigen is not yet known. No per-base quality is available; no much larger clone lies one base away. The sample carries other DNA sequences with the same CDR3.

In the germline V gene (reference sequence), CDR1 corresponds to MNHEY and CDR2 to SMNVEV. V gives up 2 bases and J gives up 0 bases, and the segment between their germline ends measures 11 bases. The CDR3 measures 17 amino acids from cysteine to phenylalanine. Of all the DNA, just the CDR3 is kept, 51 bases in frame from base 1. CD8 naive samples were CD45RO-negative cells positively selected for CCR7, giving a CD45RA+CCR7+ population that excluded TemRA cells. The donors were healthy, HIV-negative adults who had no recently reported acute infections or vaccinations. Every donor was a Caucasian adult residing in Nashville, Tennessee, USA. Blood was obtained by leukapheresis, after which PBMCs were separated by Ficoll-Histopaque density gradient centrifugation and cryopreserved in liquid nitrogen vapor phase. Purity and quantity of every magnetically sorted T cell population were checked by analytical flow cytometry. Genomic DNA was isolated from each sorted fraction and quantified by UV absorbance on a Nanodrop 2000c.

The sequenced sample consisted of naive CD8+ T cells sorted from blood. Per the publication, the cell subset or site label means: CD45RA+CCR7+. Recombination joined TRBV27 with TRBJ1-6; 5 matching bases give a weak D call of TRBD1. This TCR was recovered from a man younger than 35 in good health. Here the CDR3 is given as CASSLRQGSSYNSPLHF. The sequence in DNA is TGTGCCAGCAGTTTAAGGCAGGGAAGCTCCTATAATTCACCCCTCCACTTT.